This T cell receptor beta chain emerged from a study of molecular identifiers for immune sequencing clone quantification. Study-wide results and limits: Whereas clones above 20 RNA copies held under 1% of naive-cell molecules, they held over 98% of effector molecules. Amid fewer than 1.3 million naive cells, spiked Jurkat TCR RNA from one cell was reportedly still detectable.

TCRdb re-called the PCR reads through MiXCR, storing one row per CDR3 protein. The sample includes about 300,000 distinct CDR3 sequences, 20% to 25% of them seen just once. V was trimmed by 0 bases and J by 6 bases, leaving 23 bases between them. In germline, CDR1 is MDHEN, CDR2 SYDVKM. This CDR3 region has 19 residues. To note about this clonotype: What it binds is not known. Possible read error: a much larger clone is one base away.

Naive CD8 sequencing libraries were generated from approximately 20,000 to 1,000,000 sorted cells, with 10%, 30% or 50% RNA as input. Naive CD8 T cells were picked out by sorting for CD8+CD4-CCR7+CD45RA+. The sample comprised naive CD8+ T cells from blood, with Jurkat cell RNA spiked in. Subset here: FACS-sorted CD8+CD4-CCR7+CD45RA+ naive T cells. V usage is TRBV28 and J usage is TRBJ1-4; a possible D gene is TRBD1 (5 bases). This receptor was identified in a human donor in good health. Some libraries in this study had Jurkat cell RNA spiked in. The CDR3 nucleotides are TGTGCCAGCAGTTTATGGAGCGGGACCTCTCTATCTACTGATGAAAAACTGTTTTTT. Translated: CASSLWSGTSLSTDEKLFF.